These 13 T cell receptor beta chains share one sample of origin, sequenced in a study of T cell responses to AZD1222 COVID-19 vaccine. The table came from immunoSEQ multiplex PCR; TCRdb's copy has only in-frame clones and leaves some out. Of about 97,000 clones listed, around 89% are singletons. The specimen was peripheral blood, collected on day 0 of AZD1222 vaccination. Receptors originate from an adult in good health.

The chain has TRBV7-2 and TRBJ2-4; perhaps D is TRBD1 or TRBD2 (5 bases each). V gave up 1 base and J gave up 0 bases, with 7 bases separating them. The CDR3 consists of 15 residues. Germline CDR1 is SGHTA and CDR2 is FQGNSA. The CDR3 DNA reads TGTGCCAGCAGCTTAGGGGGGTTAGCCAAAAACATTCAGTACTTC. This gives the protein CASSLGGLAKNIQYF.

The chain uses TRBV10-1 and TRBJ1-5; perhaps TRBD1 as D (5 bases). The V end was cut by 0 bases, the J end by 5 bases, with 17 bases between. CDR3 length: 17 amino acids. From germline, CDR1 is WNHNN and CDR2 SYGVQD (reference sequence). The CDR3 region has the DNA TGCGCCAGCAGTGAGTCCGGGACCTTGAGGGCCCATCAGCCCCAGCATTTT. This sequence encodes CASSESGTLRAHQPQHF.

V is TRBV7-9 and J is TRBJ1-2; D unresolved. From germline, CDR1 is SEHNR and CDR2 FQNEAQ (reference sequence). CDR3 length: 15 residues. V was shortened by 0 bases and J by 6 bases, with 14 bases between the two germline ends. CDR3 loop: CASSLAQRVKDGYTF. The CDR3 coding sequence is TGTGCCAGCAGCTTAGCGCAAAGGGTAAAAGATGGCTACACCTTC.

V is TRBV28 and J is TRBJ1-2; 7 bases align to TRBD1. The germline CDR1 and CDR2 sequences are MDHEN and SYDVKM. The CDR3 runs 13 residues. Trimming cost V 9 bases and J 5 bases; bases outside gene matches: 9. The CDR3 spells CASLTTGRYGYTF. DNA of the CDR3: TGTGCCAGTCTAACGACAGGGAGGTATGGCTACACCTTC.

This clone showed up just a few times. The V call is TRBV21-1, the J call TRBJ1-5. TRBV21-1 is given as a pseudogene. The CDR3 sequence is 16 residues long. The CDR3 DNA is TGTGCCAGCAGCAAAGGGGGACCTCTAGGAGATCAGCCCCAGCATTTT. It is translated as CASSKGGPLGDQPQHF.

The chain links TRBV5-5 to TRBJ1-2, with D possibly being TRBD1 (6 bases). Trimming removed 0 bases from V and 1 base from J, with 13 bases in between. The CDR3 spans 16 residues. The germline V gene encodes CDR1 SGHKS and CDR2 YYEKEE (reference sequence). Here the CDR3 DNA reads TGTGCCAGCAGCTTGGCCGGCTCAGGGGTTAACTATGGCTACACCTTC. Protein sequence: CASSLAGSGVNYGYTF.

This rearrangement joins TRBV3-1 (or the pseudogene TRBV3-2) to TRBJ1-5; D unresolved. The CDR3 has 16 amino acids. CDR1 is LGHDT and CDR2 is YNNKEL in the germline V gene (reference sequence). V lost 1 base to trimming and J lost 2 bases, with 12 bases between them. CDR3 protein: CASSQALGVGNQPQHF. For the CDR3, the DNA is TGTGCCAGCAGCCAAGCCCTTGGGGTTGGCAATCAGCCCCAGCATTTT.

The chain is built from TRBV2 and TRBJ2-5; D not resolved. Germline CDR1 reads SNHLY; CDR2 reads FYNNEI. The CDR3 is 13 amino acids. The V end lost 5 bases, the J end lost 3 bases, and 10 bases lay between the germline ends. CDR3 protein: CASSRHGEETQYF. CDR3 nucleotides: TGTGCCAGCAGTCGGCACGGAGAAGAGACCCAGTACTTC.

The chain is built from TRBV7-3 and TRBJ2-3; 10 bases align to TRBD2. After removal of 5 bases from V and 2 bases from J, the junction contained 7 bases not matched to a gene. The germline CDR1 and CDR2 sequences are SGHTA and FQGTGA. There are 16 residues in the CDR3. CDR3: CASSPGTSAPTDTQYF. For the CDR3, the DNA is TGTGCCAGCAGCCCAGGGACTAGCGCCCCCACAGATACGCAGTATTTT.

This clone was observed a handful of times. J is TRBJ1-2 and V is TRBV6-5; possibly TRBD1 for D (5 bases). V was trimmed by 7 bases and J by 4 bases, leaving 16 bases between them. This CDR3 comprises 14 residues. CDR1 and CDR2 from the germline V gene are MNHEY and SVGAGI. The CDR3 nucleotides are TGTGCCAGCACCCGGCAGGGAGGCGGCTATGGCTACACCTTC. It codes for CASTRQGGGYGYTF.

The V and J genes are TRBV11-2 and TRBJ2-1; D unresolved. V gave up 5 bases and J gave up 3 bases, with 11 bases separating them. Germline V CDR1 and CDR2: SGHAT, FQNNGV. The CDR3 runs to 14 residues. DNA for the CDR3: TGTGCCAGCAGCCTTATAGTAGGCTACAATGAGCAGTTCTTC. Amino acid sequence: CASSLIVGYNEQFF.

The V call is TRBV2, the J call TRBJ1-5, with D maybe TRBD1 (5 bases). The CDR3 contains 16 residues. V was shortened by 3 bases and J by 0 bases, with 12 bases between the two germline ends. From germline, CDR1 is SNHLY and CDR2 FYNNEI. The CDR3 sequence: CASSDQGGDSNQPQHF. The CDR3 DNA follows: TGTGCCAGCAGTGACCAGGGAGGGGATAGCAATCAGCCCCAGCATTTT.

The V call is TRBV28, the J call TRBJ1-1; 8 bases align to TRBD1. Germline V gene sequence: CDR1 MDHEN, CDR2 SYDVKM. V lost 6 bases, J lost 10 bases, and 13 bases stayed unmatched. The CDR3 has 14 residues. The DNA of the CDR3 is TGTGCCAGCAGCCCCGGACAGGGCCCTTATTTAGCTTTCTTT. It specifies CASSPGQGPYLAFF.